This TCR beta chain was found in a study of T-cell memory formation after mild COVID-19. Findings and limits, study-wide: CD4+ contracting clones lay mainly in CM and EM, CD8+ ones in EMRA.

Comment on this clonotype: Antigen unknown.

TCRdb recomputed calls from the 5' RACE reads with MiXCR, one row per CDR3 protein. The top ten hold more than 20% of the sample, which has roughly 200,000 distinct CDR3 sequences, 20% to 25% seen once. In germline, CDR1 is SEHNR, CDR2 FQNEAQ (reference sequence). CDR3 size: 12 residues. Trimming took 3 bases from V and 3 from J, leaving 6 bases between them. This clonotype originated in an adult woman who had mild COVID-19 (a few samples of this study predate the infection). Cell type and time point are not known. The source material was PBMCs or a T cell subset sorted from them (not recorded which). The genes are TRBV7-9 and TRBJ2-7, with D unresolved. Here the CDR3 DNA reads TGTGCCAGCAGCTTGAGCGACTACGAGCAGTACTTC. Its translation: CASSLSDYEQYF.